These T cell receptor beta chains were read from a single sample in a study of shared clonotypes between healthy human individuals. Profiled with immunoSEQ multiplex PCR; TCRdb holds only in-frame clones, not every one. The sample consists of approximately 1,000,000 clones, approximately 78% of them appearing once. Sequenced material: memory CD4+ T cells from PBMCs. These receptors were taken from a man younger than 35 in good health. Some clones in this sample may be carry-over from other donors' samples. Each CDR3 is given with its conserved first and last residue. D genes are given only for firm matches. The listing skips clone size in some rows; elsewhere it reads once, few, many or a size class.

clone_size | j_call | d_call | v_call | cdr3_aa | cdr3_nt
many | TRBJ2-5 | - | TRBV9 | CASSLNPTGPETQYF | TGTGCCAGCAGCCTTAACCCCACTGGCCCAGAGACCCAGTACTTC
- | TRBJ2-7 | TRBD2 | TRBV28 | CASSVGLAGPPDEQYF | TGTGCCAGCAGTGTGGGACTAGCGGGACCACCCGACGAGCAGTACTTC
- | TRBJ2-7 | - | TRBV9 | CASSVDPGPYEQYF | TGTGCCAGCAGCGTAGATCCCGGACCTTACGAGCAGTACTTC
- | TRBJ2-2 | TRBD1 | TRBV5-1 | CATNTGTGAGELFF | TGCGCCACCAACACCGGGACAGGGGCCGGGGAGCTGTTTTTT
- | TRBJ2-3 | TRBD2 | TRBV30 | CAWSTGTSADTQYF | TGTGCCTGGAGTACCGGGACTAGCGCAGATACGCAGTATTTT
- | TRBJ2-6 | TRBD1 | TRBV18 | CASSPLDRGDSGANVLTF | TGTGCCAGCTCACCACTTGACAGGGGGGACTCTGGGGCCAACGTCCTGACTTTC
- | TRBJ2-5 | - | TRBV30 | CAWSVYFPLNWGETQYF | TGTGCCTGGAGTGTTTACTTCCCTCTAAACTGGGGGGAGACCCAGTACTTC
few | TRBJ2-1 | TRBD2 | TRBV9 | CASSPGLAGYNEQFF | TGTGCCAGCAGCCCCGGGCTAGCGGGATACAATGAGCAGTTCTTC
- | TRBJ2-3 | - | TRBV19 | CASSIGQDGTDTQYF | TGTGCCAGTAGTATAGGACAGGACGGAACAGATACGCAGTATTTT
- | TRBJ1-4 | TRBD1 | TRBV27 | CASSFPGQGVEKLFF | TGTGCCAGCAGTTTTCCGGGGCAGGGGGTTGAAAAACTGTTTTTT
- | TRBJ1-2 | - | TRBV28 | CASRPQGASHLNGYTF | TGTGCCAGCAGACCTCAGGGAGCCAGTCACCTAAATGGCTACACCTTC
- | TRBJ2-3 | - | TRBV25-1 | CASSGSYSRSVYTQYF | TGTGCCAGCAGTGGATCTTACTCGAGAAGCGTATATACGCAGTATTTT
- | TRBJ2-3 | TRBD2 | TRBV5-1 | CASSFLTSGTDTQYF | TGCGCCAGCAGCTTTCTAACTAGCGGCACAGATACGCAGTATTTT
- | TRBJ1-5 | TRBD1 | TRBV19 | CASSILTRTGMDQPQHF | TGTGCCAGTAGTATCCTAACTCGGACAGGGATGGATCAGCCCCAGCATTTT
- | TRBJ2-1 | - | TRBV5-1 | CASSLAVGDEQFF | TGCGCCAGCAGCTTGGCCGTCGGGGATGAGCAGTTCTTC
- | TRBJ1-2 | - | TRBV5-1 | CASSLGDGYGYTF | TGCGCCAGCAGCTTGGGAGACGGCTATGGCTACACCTTC
- | TRBJ2-6 | - | TRBV7-9 | CASSSSPGQGTSGANVLTF | TGTGCCAGCAGCTCCAGTCCCGGCCAGGGAACCTCTGGGGCCAACGTCCTGACTTTC
once | TRBJ2-5 | - | TRBV5-1 | CASSLVGYPQETQYF | TGCGCCAGCAGCTTGGTGGGGTACCCGCAAGAGACCCAGTACTTC
few | TRBJ2-2 | TRBD2 | TRBV7-3 | CASSPGLAGVGELFF | TGTGCCAGCAGCCCGGGACTAGCGGGAGTCGGGGAGCTGTTTTTT
once | TRBJ1-5 | TRBD1 | TRBV15 | CATSRDRAGQPQHF | TGTGCCACCAGCAGGGACAGGGCAGGGCAGCCCCAGCATTTT
- | TRBJ2-2 | - | TRBV29-1 | CSVVRPYTGELFF | TGCAGCGTTGTTCGGCCTTACACCGGGGAGCTGTTTTTT
few | TRBJ1-2 | - | TRBV10-3 | CAISADGSSNGYTF | TGTGCCATCAGTGCGGACGGATCCTCCAATGGCTACACCTTC
- | TRBJ1-2 | - | TRBV10-3 | CAISEALSRTDYGYTF | TGTGCCATCAGTGAGGCCCTCAGCAGGACCGATTATGGCTACACCTTC
- | TRBJ2-7 | TRBD1 | TRBV29-1 | CSVGQGSHEQYF | TGCAGCGTTGGACAGGGCAGCCACGAGCAGTACTTC
- | TRBJ2-2 | - | TRBV30 | CAGRWGLQINTGELFF | TGTGCCGGGAGGTGGGGGCTCCAAATTAACACCGGGGAGCTGTTTTTT
- | TRBJ2-7 | - | TRBV4-3 | CASSLTALRTYEQYF | TGCGCCAGCAGCCTCACAGCTCTCAGAACCTACGAGCAGTACTTC
- | TRBJ2-5 | TRBD2 | TRBV7-9 | CASSSSGSETQYF | TGTGCCAGCAGTTCTAGCGGGAGTGAGACCCAGTACTTC
- | TRBJ2-3 | TRBD2 | TRBV30 | CAWSGLAGAKTWTDTQYF | TGTGCCTGGAGTGGACTAGCGGGAGCCAAGACTTGGACAGATACGCAGTATTTT
- | TRBJ2-1 | TRBD1 | TRBV7-3 | CASSRQGRYNEQFF | TGTGCCAGCAGCCGACAGGGGCGTTACAATGAGCAGTTCTTC
few | TRBJ2-5 | - | TRBV30 | CAWSGLSGETQYF | TGTGCCTGGAGTGGCCTTTCGGGGGAGACCCAGTACTTC
- | TRBJ2-2 | - | TRBV14 | CASSPDRPYTGELFF | TGTGCCAGCAGCCCAGACAGGCCCTACACCGGGGAGCTGTTTTTT
- | TRBJ2-1 | TRBD1 | TRBV7-9 | CASSLAPQGNYNEQFF | TGTGCCAGCAGCTTAGCCCCACAGGGGAACTACAATGAGCAGTTCTTC